The subject of this entry is one T cell receptor beta chain. Its antigen is as yet unknown. V lost 3 bases to trimming and J lost 4 bases; unmatched junction nucleotides: 6. Looked up from germline, CDR1 is SGHRS and CDR2 is YFSETQ. CDR3 size: 14 residues. The data derive from a study of cytomegalovirus exposure and HLA in healthy donors. The study's findings and limits: Rare TCR sequences predominated, though certain public TCRs were found in many donors. Later work showed greater clonal expansion in HLA-associated TCR beta chains than in equally common others.

At sampling all donors were nominally healthy, likely with unrecorded immune exposures. Both 60 Vbeta primers and 13 Jbeta primers went into the PCR. Here immunoSEQ multiplex PCR was the method, and the copy in TCRdb shows in-frame clones only, minus some. The repertoire holds 120,000 or so clones, with around 88% as singletons. The origin of this receptor is a man in his forties or fifties in good health and CMV-seronegative. The chain links TRBV5-1 to TRBJ2-7; 8 bases align to TRBD1. The sequenced sample was PBMCs. The CDR3: CASSYAGGEYEQYF. CDR3 sequence (DNA): TGCGCCAGCAGCTACGCAGGGGGCGAGTACGAGCAGTACTTC.